These 20 T cell receptor beta chains were all obtained from the same sample, sequenced in a study of cytomegalovirus exposure and HLA in healthy donors. The PCR contained 60 Vbeta and 13 Jbeta primers. Produced via immunoSEQ multiplex PCR; TCRdb's table is partial and in-frame only. This table holds about 130,000 clones, about four fifths found once. The specimen sequenced was PBMCs. The receptors stem from a young man in good health.

This chain joins TRBV28 and TRBJ2-3, with D maybe TRBD1 (6 bases). Germline V gene data show CDR1 as MDHEN and CDR2 as SYDVKM. This CDR3 spans 14 amino acids. V was clipped by 3 bases and J by 1 base, with 8 bases between them. The CDR3 DNA is TGTGCCAGCAGTTTCCAGGGGCGCACAGATACGCAGTATTTT. As protein: CASSFQGRTDTQYF.

The chain has TRBV5-1 and TRBJ1-1, with a tentative D call TRBD1 (5 bases). The V gene's germline CDR1 is SGHRS and CDR2 YFSETQ. Deletions cut 4 bases from V and 4 bases from J, with 14 bases between. The CDR3 extends over 14 amino acids. The CDR3, as DNA: TGCGCCAGCAGCCCGATTGCGGGGGTCACTGAAGCTTTCTTT. Residues: CASSPIAGVTEAFF.

The CDR3 sequence: CASSFGGTGAYEQYF. The CDR3 DNA follows: TGTGCCAGCAGCTTTGGTGGGACAGGGGCCTACGAGCAGTACTTC. The chain uses TRBV5-4 and TRBJ2-7; 10 nucleotides align to TRBD1. The trim removed 2 bases at V and 2 bases at J, leaving 4 bases unmatched. Germline V CDR1 and CDR2: SGHNT, YYREEE (reference sequence). This CDR3 contains 15 residues.

This clone appeared once. V gene TRBV6-5 combines with J gene TRBJ1-2, with D tentatively TRBD1 (6 bases). This CDR3 comprises 15 residues. The germline V gene has CDR1 MNHEY and CDR2 SVGAGI. Between the trimmed V and J ends, which lost 0 bases and 8 bases, there was a span of 16 bases. The CDR3 coding sequence is TGTGCCAGCAGTTACTCCACACAGGGTAGACGAGGCTACACCTTC. Translating it yields CASSYSTQGRRGYTF.

V and J are TRBV28 and TRBJ1-5, with 8 bases aligning to TRBD1. J was trimmed by 3 bases and V by 7 bases; bases with no gene match: 8. The germline CDR1 and CDR2 sequences are MDHEN and SYDVKM. CDR3 length equals 15 residues. The CDR3 spells CASTSPDRDNQPQHF. The CDR3 DNA is TGTGCCAGCACCTCCCCGGACAGGGACAATCAGCCCCAGCATTTT. The complete variable domain, with remaining parts taken from reference TRBV28 and TRBJ1-5, reads DVKVTQSSRYLVKRTGEKVFLECVQDMDHENMFWYRQDPGLGLRLIYFSYDVKMKEKGDIPEGYSVSREKKERFSLILESASTNQTSMYLCASTSPDRDNQPQHFGDGTRLSIL.

The chain combines TRBV27 with TRBJ2-7; TRBD1 matches at 8 bases. The CDR3 is made up of 14 amino acids. V shed 5 bases, J shed 5 bases, and the junction held 8 bases outside the gene matches. From germline, CDR1 is MNHEY and CDR2 SMNVEV (reference sequence). As DNA, the CDR3 is TGTGCCAGCAGTCGTGGGACAGGTCGGCACGAGCAGTACTTC. It yields the protein CASSRGTGRHEQYF.

The gene calls are TRBV30 and TRBJ2-7; TRBD2 aligns across 11 bases. The CDR3 runs to 13 residues. Germline CDR1 and CDR2: GTSNPN and SVGIG (reference sequence). CDR3 nucleotides: TGTGCGTCCGGGACTAGCGGCTCCTACGAGCAGTACTTC. It codes for CASGTSGSYEQYF.

The chain is built from TRBV19 and TRBJ1-5; 7 bases agree with TRBD1. The CDR3 loop spans 15 amino acids. V was clipped by 7 bases and J by 0 bases; unmatched bases: 6. The germline CDR1 and CDR2 sequences are LNHDA and SQIVND (reference sequence). Here the CDR3 reads CASIPQGYSNQPQHF. DNA of the CDR3: TGTGCCAGTATCCCACAGGGGTATAGCAATCAGCCCCAGCATTTT.

This clone was found once. The chain carries TRBV28 and TRBJ1-2, with TRBD1 identical over 9 bases. The ends lost 3 bases at V and 0 bases at J; junction bases unmatched: 5. The germline gives CDR1 MDHEN, CDR2 SYDVKM. The CDR3 sequence is 16 residues long. DNA of the CDR3: TGTGCCAGCAGTTTGACCGGGACAGGGACTAACTATGGCTACACCTTC. Translation gives CASSLTGTGTNYGYTF.

This clone appeared a few times. J is TRBJ1-1 and V is TRBV5-4; tentative D call: TRBD1 (5 bases). V dropped 7 bases and J dropped 4 bases, with 14 bases sitting between them. The germline V gene has CDR1 SGHNT and CDR2 YYREEE (reference sequence). This CDR3 is 13 amino acids long. CDR3: CASGWGVGTEAFF. CDR3 sequence (DNA): TGTGCCAGCGGATGGGGCGTTGGCACTGAAGCTTTCTTT. The full variable domain, with the rest looked up from reference TRBV5-4 and TRBJ1-1, is ETGVTQSPTHLIKTRGQQVTLRCSSQSGHNTVSWYQQALGQGPQFIFQYYREEENGRGNFPPRFSGLQFPNYSSELNVNALELDDSALYLCASGWGVGTEAFFGQGTRLTVV.

This clone turned up a few times. This rearrangement joins TRBV25-1 to TRBJ1-4; D is undetermined. The V and J ends lost 4 bases and 7 bases respectively, with 16 bases between them. This CDR3 comprises 15 residues. Germline V CDR1 and CDR2: MGHDK, SYGVNS. CDR3 DNA sequence: TGTGCCAGCAGTGCTAGTGTCCCATCGGTTGAAAAACTGTTTTTT. Translated, it gives CASSASVPSVEKLFF.

The chain links TRBV7-2 to TRBJ1-5, with 7 bases that match TRBD1. This CDR3 has 15 amino acids. V dropped 3 bases and J dropped 1; count of bases not matched to a gene: 3. Germline CDR1 reads SGHTA; CDR2 reads FQGNSA. The CDR3 loop reads CASSFRGGSNQPQHF. CDR3 bases: TGTGCCAGCAGCTTCCGAGGGGGCAGCAATCAGCCCCAGCATTTT. The whole variable domain, remainder taken from reference TRBV7-2 and TRBJ1-5, is GAGVSQSPSNKVTEKGKDVELRCDPISGHTALYWYRQSLGQGLEFLIYFQGNSAPDKSGLPSDRFSAERTGGSVSTLTIQRTQQEDSAVYLCASSFRGGSNQPQHFGDGTRLSIL.

This clone was observed once. V gene TRBV18 combines with J gene TRBJ2-5; 7 bases agree with TRBD2. V dropped 6 bases and J dropped 4; count of bases not matched to a gene: 11. CDR1 is KGHSH and CDR2 is LQKENI in the germline V gene. The CDR3 runs to 15 residues. This CDR3 reads CASSRRAGEGETQYF. The CDR3 coding sequence is TGTGCCAGCTCCCGGCGCGCGGGAGAGGGAGAGACCCAGTACTTC.

This clone has just a few counts. The sample holds other DNA sequences that translate to the same CDR3. This rearrangement joins TRBV30 to TRBJ2-3; D is perhaps TRBD2 (5 bases). There are 12 residues in the CDR3. Germline V CDR1 and CDR2: GTSNPN, SVGIG (reference sequence). V was clipped by 2 bases and J by 3 bases, with 6 bases between them. CDR3 DNA sequence: TGTGCCTGGAGTTCGGGGACAGATACGCAGTATTTT. Its translation is CAWSSGTDTQYF.

This clone was seen a handful of times. J is TRBJ2-1 and V is TRBV6-5; D unclear. Germline CDR1 is MNHEY and CDR2 is SVGAGI. This CDR3 contains 13 residues. V lost 2 bases to trimming and J lost 6 bases, with 8 bases between them. In DNA, the CDR3 is TGTGCCAGCAGTTACGGCGGTCCCAATGAGCAGTTCTTC. Translating gives CASSYGGPNEQFF.

V gene TRBV15 combines with J gene TRBJ2-1, with D maybe TRBD1 (6 bases). Trimming shortened V by 5 bases and J by 5 bases, and 13 bases separated the two germline ends. Germline loops: CDR1 LNHNV, CDR2 YYDKDF (reference sequence). This CDR3 is 14 amino acids long. The CDR3, as DNA: TGTGCCACCAGCTTACAGGGTGGGAACAATGAGCAGTTCTTC. The encoded protein is CATSLQGGNNEQFF.

This chain joins TRBV30 and TRBJ2-7; 12 bases are a match to TRBD1. From germline, CDR1 is GTSNPN and CDR2 SVGIG (reference sequence). The V segment lost 3 bases and the J segment 10 bases; nucleotides outside the gene matches: 4. This CDR3 is 12 amino acids long. The CDR3 spells CAWSGDRGHQYF. As DNA, the CDR3 is TGTGCCTGGAGCGGGGACAGGGGGCATCAGTACTTC.

The chain uses TRBV7-6 and TRBJ2-5; 12 nucleotides agree with TRBD2. CDR3 size: 15 residues. J gave up 5 bases and V 4 bases, and 5 bases lay outside the gene matches. Germline V gene lookup returns CDR1 SGHVS and CDR2 FNYEAQ. CDR3 DNA: TGTGCCAGCAGCTGGACTAGCGGGACCCGCGAGACCCAGTACTTC. It specifies CASSWTSGTRETQYF.

As concerns this clone: At one end the junction does not follow the germline gene, possibly because of a read error. This chain uses TRBV7-3 with TRBJ2-5; possible D gene TRBD1, 6 bases. This CDR3 spans 15 amino acids. Germline assignment: CDR1 SGHTA and CDR2 FQGTGA. CDR3 nucleotides: TGTGCCGGCAGCTTATGGGCAGGGGACCAAGAGACCCAGTACTTC. Its protein is CAGSLWAGDQETQYF.

The genes are TRBV7-2 and TRBJ1-5, with a weak D call TRBD1 (5 bases). Germline V gives CDR1 SGHTA, CDR2 FQGNSA. The CDR3 has 15 amino acids. The V end was cut by 2 bases, the J end by 1 base, with 9 bases between. CDR3 region: CASSLQKGSNQPQHF. The CDR3 DNA follows: TGTGCCAGCAGCTTACAGAAGGGGAGCAATCAGCCCCAGCATTTT.